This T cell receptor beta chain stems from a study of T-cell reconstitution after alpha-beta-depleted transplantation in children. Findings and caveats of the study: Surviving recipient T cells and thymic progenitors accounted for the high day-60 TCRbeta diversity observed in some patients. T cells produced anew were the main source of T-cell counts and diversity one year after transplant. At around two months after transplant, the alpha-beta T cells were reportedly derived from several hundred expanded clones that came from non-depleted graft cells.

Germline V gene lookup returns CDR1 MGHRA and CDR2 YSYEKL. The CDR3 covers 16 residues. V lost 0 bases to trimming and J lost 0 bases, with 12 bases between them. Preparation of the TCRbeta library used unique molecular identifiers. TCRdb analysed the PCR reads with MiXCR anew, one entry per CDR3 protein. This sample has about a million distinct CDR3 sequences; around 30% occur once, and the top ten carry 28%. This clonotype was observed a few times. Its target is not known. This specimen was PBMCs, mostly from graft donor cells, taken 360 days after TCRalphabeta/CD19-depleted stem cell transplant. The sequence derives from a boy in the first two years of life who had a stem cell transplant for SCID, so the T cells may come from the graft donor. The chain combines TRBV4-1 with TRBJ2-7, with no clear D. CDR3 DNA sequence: TGCGCCAGCAGCCAAGAAAGGGCGAGGAGCTCCTACGAGCAGTACTTC. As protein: CASSQERARSSYEQYF.